The 3 T cell receptor beta chains below all came from one sample that was sequenced in a study of cytomegalovirus exposure and HLA in healthy donors. Repertoires were generated with immunoSEQ multiplex PCR, while TCRdb's copy carries only in-frame clones and drops some. The repertoire holds about 66,000 clones, approximately 96% seen once, with about 1.5% in the top ten. Specimen: PBMCs. These receptors were taken from a woman between 18 and 29 years old in good health and CMV-seropositive.

V gene TRBV7-3 combines with J gene TRBJ2-1; 9 bases map to TRBD2. The CDR3 covers 16 residues. CDR1 and CDR2 (germline): SGHTA, FQGTGA. V trimming: 5 bases; J trimming: 3 bases; junction bases outside the gene matches: 8. CDR3 nucleotides: TGTGCCAGCAGCCGATTAGCGGGAGTTGGCTACAATGAGCAGTTCTTC. Protein sequence: CASSRLAGVGYNEQFF.

The chain has TRBV28 and TRBJ2-1; 10 nucleotides align to TRBD2. The V and J ends lost 8 bases and 4 bases, in that order; junction bases with no gene match: 11. The CDR3 is 16 residues long. CDR1 and CDR2 from the germline V gene are MDHEN and SYDVKM. The CDR3 sequence is CASGIAGGPPYNEQFF. The DNA of the CDR3 is TGTGCCAGCGGGATAGCGGGAGGCCCTCCTTACAATGAGCAGTTCTTC.

This clone was recorded once. This chain links TRBV19 with TRBJ2-7; possibly TRBD1 for D (5 bases). Germline V gene data show CDR1 as LNHDA and CDR2 as SQIVND (reference sequence). The CDR3 extends over 13 amino acids. V lost 4 bases and J lost 2, with 9 bases in between. The CDR3 spells CASSRQPTYEQYF. The CDR3 nucleotides read TGTGCCAGTAGTAGACAGCCTACCTACGAGCAGTACTTC.